Listed below are T cell receptor beta chains from one sample, sequenced in a study of blood T cell repertoires in COVID-19. This table comes from immunoSEQ multiplex PCR, and its TCRdb copy is limited to in-frame clones, with some not included. Of about 140,000 clones detected, more than 60% appear once; the ten largest clones hold around 16%. Source material: peripheral blood. All receptors derive from a man aged 50-59 years with acute or convalescent COVID-19. Each CDR3 is given with its conserved first and last residue. A D gene is named only where the DNA matches it firmly. Expanded clones get a size class; other rows say once, few or many, or leave the size out.

J,D,size,V,CDR3,DNA
TRBJ1-5,TRBD1,.,TRBV18,CASSPGQDNQPQHF,TGTGCCAGCTCACCAGGACAGGATAATCAGCCCCAGCATTTT
TRBJ2-3,TRBD2,.,TRBV6-5,CASSSLGTSVTDTQYF,TGTGCCAGCAGTTCTTTAGGGACTAGCGTGACAGATACGCAGTATTTT
TRBJ1-5,.,.,TRBV30,CAWSEGNPTAQHF,TGTGCCTGGAGTGAGGGGAATCCTACGGCCCAGCATTTT
TRBJ2-1,.,.,TRBV6-6,CASSPTPYLSSYNEQFF,TGTGCCAGCAGTCCCACCCCATATCTGAGCTCCTACAATGAGCAGTTCTTC
TRBJ2-3,.,.,TRBV5-1,CASSLQAVEDTQYF,TGCGCCAGCAGCTTACAGGCCGTGGAAGATACGCAGTATTTT
TRBJ2-6,TRBD1,.,TRBV4-1,CASSQAGTGHPGANVLTF,TGCGCCAGCAGCCAGGCCGGGACAGGGCACCCCGGGGCCAACGTCCTGACTTTC
TRBJ1-3,TRBD1,.,TRBV5-1,CASSPARTGGSSGNTIYF,TGCGCCAGCAGCCCCGCTAGGACAGGGGGTTCCTCTGGAAACACCATATATTTT
TRBJ1-1,.,few,TRBV3-1/TRBV3-2,CASSLLSGGTEAFF,TGTGCCAGCAGCCTATTAAGCGGGGGCACTGAAGCTTTCTTT
TRBJ1-4,TRBD1,.,TRBV11-2,CASSSGVTGREKLFF,TGTGCCAGCAGCTCGGGGGTGACAGGGAGGGAAAAACTGTTTTTT
TRBJ1-5,.,.,TRBV5-5,CASSLWGAQGNQPQHF,TGTGCCAGCAGCTTGTGGGGCGCGCAGGGTAATCAGCCCCAGCATTTT
TRBJ2-5,.,.,TRBV6-5,CASSSGARETQYF,TGTGCCAGCAGTTCGGGAGCGCGCGAGACCCAGTACTTC
TRBJ1-5,.,.,TRBV30,CAWSVSAAGNQPQHF,TGTGCCTGGAGTGTCAGCGCGGCAGGCAATCAGCCCCAGCATTTT
TRBJ1-1,TRBD1,.,TRBV4-1,CASSHPGTGSTEAFF,TGCGCCAGCAGCCATCCTGGGACAGGGAGCACTGAAGCTTTCTTT
TRBJ1-1,TRBD1,.,TRBV10-3,CAISDYRQGTEAFF,TGTGCCATCAGTGATTACCGACAGGGGACTGAAGCTTTCTTT
TRBJ2-1,TRBD2,.,TRBV15,CATSRDRGGYNEQFF,TGTGCCACCAGCAGAGATCGGGGAGGGTACAATGAGCAGTTCTTC
TRBJ1-6,.,once,TRBV5-1,CASSLGTYSNSPLHF,TGCGCCAGCAGCTTGGGAACATACAGCAATTCACCCCTCCACTTT
TRBJ2-2,TRBD2,.,TRBV12-3/TRBV12-4,CASTWGGGELFF,TGTGCCAGCACCTGGGGGGGCGGGGAGCTGTTTTTT
TRBJ2-2,TRBD1,.,TRBV18,CASSPVGDRGGELFF,TGTGCCAGCTCACCCGTTGGGGACAGAGGAGGGGAGCTGTTTTTT
TRBJ1-3,.,.,TRBV5-8,CASNQNGGPGGNTIYF,TGTGCCAGCAACCAGAACGGGGGTCCGGGGGGAAACACCATATATTTT
TRBJ1-2,TRBD1,once,TRBV29-1,CSGRTGYGYTF,TGCAGCGGCCGGACAGGGTACGGCTACACCTTC
TRBJ2-3,TRBD2,.,TRBV24-1,CATSEDSGTSGGARDTQYF,TGTGCCACCAGTGAGGATTCCGGGACTAGCGGGGGGGCTAGAGATACGCAGTATTTT
TRBJ2-7,.,.,TRBV3-1/TRBV3-2,CASSQFLAGYEQYF,TGTGCCAGCAGCCAATTTCTTGCGGGGTACGAGCAGTACTTC
TRBJ1-2,.,.,TRBV9,CASSVGPTAGDGYTF,TGTGCCAGCAGCGTAGGCCCGACCGCAGGCGATGGCTACACCTTC
TRBJ1-1,.,.,TRBV7-9,CASSLPGNTEAFF,TGTGCCAGCAGCTTGCCAGGGAACACTGAAGCTTTCTTT
TRBJ2-2,TRBD2,.,TRBV3-1/TRBV3-2,CASMGLASSGELFF,TGTGCCAGCATGGGACTAGCGAGTTCGGGGGAGCTGTTTTTT
TRBJ2-6,.,many,TRBV5-1,CASSSLRGSGANVLTF,TGCGCCAGCAGCTCGCTACGGGGGTCTGGGGCCAACGTCCTGACTTTC
TRBJ2-1,.,few,TRBV10-1,CASSQTGGSGNEQFF,TGCGCCAGCAGTCAGACGGGGGGCTCGGGAAATGAGCAGTTCTTC
TRBJ2-1,.,.,TRBV5-1,CASSLDRTNNEQFF,TGCGCCAGCAGCTTGGACCGGACAAACAATGAGCAGTTCTTC
TRBJ1-6,.,once,TRBV5-8,CASNLLGSSPLHF,TGTGCCAGCAACTTACTGGGGAGTTCACCCCTCCACTTT
TRBJ1-1,.,.,TRBV10-3,CAIKQGDTEAFF,TGTGCCATCAAGCAGGGTGACACTGAAGCTTTCTTT
TRBJ2-1,.,few,TRBV10-2,CASSQLGYEQFF,TGCGCCAGCAGCCAACTAGGCTATGAGCAGTTCTTC
TRBJ1-3,.,.,TRBV6-5,CASSRSGVGNTIYF,TGTGCCAGCAGTCGGTCAGGGGTCGGAAACACCATATATTTT
TRBJ2-5,TRBD2,.,TRBV18,CASSARGLAAQETQYF,TGTGCCAGCTCAGCAAGAGGACTAGCGGCCCAGGAGACCCAGTACTTC
TRBJ2-3,TRBD2,.,TRBV19,CASRATSGGTDTQYF,TGTGCCAGTAGAGCGACTAGCGGGGGCACAGATACGCAGTATTTT
TRBJ2-5,.,.,TRBV2,CASSVGGWETQYF,TGTGCCAGCAGTGTCGGGGGTTGGGAGACCCAGTACTTC
TRBJ1-2,.,.,TRBV12-3/TRBV12-4,CASSLPGSGYTF,TGTGCCAGCAGTTTACCGGGGTCCGGCTACACCTTC
TRBJ2-5,.,.,TRBV10-3,CATGRGRGGQETQYF,TGTGCCACCGGGCGTGGGCGGGGAGGTCAAGAGACCCAGTACTTC
TRBJ1-2,.,.,TRBV9,CASSTQGDDYGYTF,TGTGCCAGCAGCACGCAGGGTGACGACTATGGCTACACCTTC
TRBJ1-1,.,.,TRBV5-1,CASSSPGQNTEAFF,TGCGCCAGCAGCTCACCGGGACAAAACACTGAAGCTTTCTTT